This passage covers 7 T cell receptor beta chains from one sample sequenced in a study of regulatory T cells in long-lasting Graves disease. Time point specified: newly diagnosed GD, antithyroid drugs for less than 3 months. RNA extracted from PBMCs served as the sequencing template. CDR3-region Arm-PCR and iRepertoire HTBI primers produced the TCR beta libraries. TCRdb passed the multiplex PCR reads through MiXCR, listing each CDR3 protein once. Here the sample spans approximately 310,000 distinct CDR3 sequences, 18% being singletons. The source was peripheral blood mononuclear cells (PBMCs), collected at new diagnosis, from a patient treated with antithyroid drugs. The receptors stem from a female donor with Graves disease.

This clonotype has at least ten counts. The rearrangement uses TRBV28 and TRBJ2-7; 7 nucleotides line up with TRBD2. CDR3 size: 17 residues. V was clipped by 5 bases and J by 3 bases; unmatched bases: 16. Germline V gene sequence: CDR1 MDHEN, CDR2 SYDVKM. The CDR3 nucleotides read TGTGCCAGCAGTCCCTCCGATCCTGCTAGCGGAGACTACGAGCAGTACTTC. This sequence encodes CASSPSDPASGDYEQYF.

This clonotype appeared a few times. The chain joins TRBV6-1 to TRBJ1-1; TRBD1 matches at 9 bases. The CDR3 runs 19 residues. V shed 5 bases, J shed 2 bases, and the junction held 18 bases outside the gene matches. CDR1 and CDR2 from the germline V gene are MNHNS and SASEGT. The CDR3 is CASSTSRDRAWGLNTEAFF. The CDR3 nucleotides read TGTGCCAGCAGTACAAGCCGGGACAGGGCCTGGGGCCTTAACACTGAAGCTTTCTTT.

The gene calls are TRBV6-5 and TRBJ2-2; TRBD2 matches 9 bases. Trimming removed 2 bases from V and 7 bases from J; junction bases left unmatched: 17. This CDR3 is 19 amino acids long. The germline V gene has CDR1 MNHEY and CDR2 SVGAGI. The CDR3 DNA follows: TGTGCCAGCAGTTACGGTGGGGGCCTTAGCGGGAGTTCGGGCGGGGAGCTGTTTTTT. As protein: CASSYGGGLSGSSGGELFF.

This clonotype showed up many times. V gene TRBV20-1 combines with J gene TRBJ2-3; D perhaps matches TRBD1 (6 bases). This CDR3 is 16 amino acids long. V gave up 0 bases and J gave up 2 bases, with 15 bases separating them. Germline V CDR1 and CDR2: DFQATT, SNEGSKA (reference sequence). The CDR3 here is CSARDLGRGNTDTQYF. CDR3 nucleotide sequence: TGCAGTGCTAGAGATCTGGGCAGGGGAAACACAGATACGCAGTATTTT.

The sample holds many counts of this clonotype. The junction departs from germline at one end; a sequencing error may be responsible. CDR3 sequence (DNA): TGTGCCAGCAGCGTAGCGGGAGGGCCGTACCAAGAGACCCAGTACTTC. It is translated as CASSVAGGPYQETQYF. The chain joins TRBV7-9 to TRBJ2-5; 11 nucleotides match TRBD2. The germline V gene has CDR1 SEHNR and CDR2 FQNEAQ (reference sequence). The CDR3 totals 16 residues.

This clonotype was found many times. The rearrangement uses TRBV10-3 and TRBJ2-3, with D possibly being TRBD2 (5 bases). CDR1 is ENHRY and CDR2 is SYGVKD in the germline V gene. CDR3 length: 14 residues. V dropped 6 bases and J dropped 5 bases, with 15 bases sitting between them. DNA for the CDR3: TGTGCCATCAGCCCCGGGGATCCTCAAGATACGCAGTATTTT. Its protein product is CAISPGDPQDTQYF.

This clonotype was picked up many times. J is TRBJ2-6 and V is TRBV2; no definite D call. V was pared by 8 bases and J by 2 bases, with 16 bases between. The V gene's germline CDR1 is SNHLY and CDR2 FYNNEI. The CDR3 loop spans 16 amino acids. This CDR3 reads CASYASGPAGANVLTF. CDR3 DNA: TGTGCCAGCTATGCTTCAGGTCCGGCTGGGGCCAACGTCCTGACTTTC.